These 11 T cell receptor beta chains originate from one sample sequenced in a study of cytomegalovirus exposure and HLA in healthy donors. This PCR relied on a set of 60 Vbeta primers and 13 Jbeta primers. Clones were sequenced by immunoSEQ multiplex PCR, and TCRdb holds only the in-frame ones, with some missing. The sample consists of fewer than 150,000 clones, about four fifths of them appearing once. What was sequenced was PBMCs. The receptors stem from a man aged 25 to 40 in good health.

The chain employs TRBV2 and TRBJ1-2, with 7 bases that match TRBD1. The CDR3 runs 12 residues. Germline V lookup: CDR1 SNHLY, CDR2 FYNNEI. The V segment lost 4 bases and the J segment 8 bases; nucleotides outside the gene matches: 4. CDR3 amino acids: CASSGQGEGYTF. As DNA, the CDR3 is TGTGCCAGCAGTGGACAGGGTGAAGGCTACACCTTC.

The CDR3 nucleotides read TGCAGCGTTCAAACTAGCGGGAGGGGGAGCTCCTACGAGCAGTACTTC. Residues: CSVQTSGRGSSYEQYF. V and J are TRBV29-1 and TRBJ2-7, with TRBD2 matching 13 bases. Losses at the gene ends were 5 bases for V and 0 bases for J; bases not matched to a gene: 7. CDR1 and CDR2 from the germline V gene are SQVTM and ANQGSEA. The CDR3 runs to 16 residues.

This clone has just a few counts. The chain links TRBV19 to TRBJ2-7, with a weak D call TRBD2 (6 bases). The CDR3 is 15 residues long. CDR1 is LNHDA and CDR2 is SQIVND in the germline V gene (reference sequence). Trimming cost V 3 bases and J 0 bases, with 12 bases left between them. The CDR3 nucleotides read TGTGCCAGTAGTATGGTAGCGGTAGGCTCCTACGAGCAGTACTTC. Translation gives CASSMVAVGSYEQYF.

A single count supports this clone. This sequence joins TRBV7-2 and TRBJ1-5, with D hard to call. The CDR3 loop spans 14 amino acids. Germline loops: CDR1 SGHTA, CDR2 FQGNSA. Trimming removed 5 bases from V and 9 bases from J, with 17 bases in between. The CDR3 bases are TGTGCCAGCAGCCTCGGACTCGTTGGAGCGCCCCAGCATTTT. This translates into CASSLGLVGAPQHF.

The chain carries TRBV5-1 and TRBJ2-2, with 9 bases fitting TRBD2. J was trimmed by 6 bases and V by 2 bases; bases with no gene match: 5. CDR1 SGHRS and CDR2 YFSETQ come from the germline V gene. CDR3 length: 15 residues. The CDR3 coding sequence is TGCGCCAGCAGCTTTAGCCTAGCGGGACCCGGGGAGCTGTTTTTT. Amino acids: CASSFSLAGPGELFF. Looking up the rest from reference TRBV5-1 and TRBJ2-2 gives the full variable domain: KAGVTQTPRYLIKTRGQQVTLSCSPISGHRSVSWYQQTPGQGLQFLFEYFSETQRNKGNFPGRFSGRQFSNSRSEMNVSTLELGDSALYLCASSFSLAGPGELFFGEGSRLTVL.

The chain joins TRBV19 to TRBJ2-2, with D possibly TRBD1 on 5 matching bases. Per germline, CDR1 LNHDA and CDR2 SQIVND (reference sequence). The V end lost 5 bases, the J end lost 7 bases, and 11 bases lay between the germline ends. The CDR3 is made up of 13 amino acids. In DNA, the CDR3 is TGTGCCAGTAGTTCAGGGCTGGGCGGGGAGCTGTTTTTT. The encoded protein is CASSSGLGGELFF.

The V gene is TRBV5-1, the J gene TRBJ2-1, with TRBD2 matching 9 bases. Losses at the gene ends were 7 bases for V and 15 bases for J; bases not matched to a gene: 8. Germline values: CDR1 SGHRS, CDR2 YFSETQ. The CDR3 extends over 11 amino acids. CDR3 residues: CASFDKGLAFF. CDR3 sequence (DNA): TGCGCCAGCTTCGATAAGGGACTAGCGTTCTTC.

The chain has TRBV7-6 and TRBJ2-3; 11 bases agree with TRBD1. This CDR3 region has 15 residues. The V and J ends lost 5 bases and 4 bases, in that order; junction bases with no gene match: 5. The germline V gene has CDR1 SGHVS and CDR2 FNYEAQ. Here the CDR3 DNA reads TGTGCCAGCAGCCCGGGACAGGGGGGCCCAGATACGCAGTATTTT. Its translation: CASSPGQGGPDTQYF.

The chain joins TRBV29-1 to TRBJ2-5; D is possibly TRBD1 (6 bases). The CDR3 spans 15 residues. The V end lost 6 bases, the J end lost 1 base, and 18 bases lay between the germline ends. The V gene's germline CDR1 is SQVTM and CDR2 ANQGSEA. The DNA of the CDR3 is TGCAGCGTCGAGGGGGACGGAGCGGTCCAAGAGACCCAGTACTTC. Protein sequence: CSVEGDGAVQETQYF.

This clone occurred once. V gene TRBV11-3 combines with J gene TRBJ2-1, with a weak D call TRBD1 (5 bases). Between the trimmed V and J ends, which lost 1 base and 4 bases, there was a span of 14 bases. The CDR3 contains 16 residues. Germline values: CDR1 SGHNT, CDR2 YENEEA. The CDR3, as DNA: TGTGCCAGCAGCTTAGTTCGTCAGGGTAATTACAATGAGCAGTTCTTC. Translation: CASSLVRQGNYNEQFF.

This clone has more than one count but fewer than ten. The V gene is TRBV10-3, the J gene TRBJ2-7; TRBD2 matches at 14 bases. This CDR3 spans 16 amino acids. Looked up from germline, CDR1 is ENHRY and CDR2 is SYGVKD. V shed 6 bases and J 5 bases; nucleotides not matched to a gene: 9. CDR3 protein: CAISPGLAGDKDEQYF. The CDR3 DNA is TGTGCCATCAGCCCGGGACTAGCGGGAGATAAGGACGAGCAGTACTTC.